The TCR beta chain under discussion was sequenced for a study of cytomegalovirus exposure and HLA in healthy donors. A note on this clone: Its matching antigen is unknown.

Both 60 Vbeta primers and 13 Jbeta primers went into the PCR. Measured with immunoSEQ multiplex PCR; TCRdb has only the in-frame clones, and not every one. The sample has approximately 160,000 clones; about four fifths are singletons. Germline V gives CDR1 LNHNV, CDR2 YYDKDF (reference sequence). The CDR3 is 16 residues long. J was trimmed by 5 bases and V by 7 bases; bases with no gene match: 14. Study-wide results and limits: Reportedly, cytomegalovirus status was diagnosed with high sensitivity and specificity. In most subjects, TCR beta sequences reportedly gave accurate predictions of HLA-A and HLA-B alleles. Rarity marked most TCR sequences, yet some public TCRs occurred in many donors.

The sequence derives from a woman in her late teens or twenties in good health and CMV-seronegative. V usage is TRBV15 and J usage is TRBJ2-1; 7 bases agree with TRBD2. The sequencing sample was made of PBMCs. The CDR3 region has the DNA TGTGCCACCACCCTAGGCCGACTAGCAAGTAACAATGAGCAGTTCTTC. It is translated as CATTLGRLASNNEQFF.